The 5 T cell receptor beta chains listed next were all sequenced from one sample in a study of blood T cells in healthy people across ages. PCR was performed a second time for roughly 7 to 11 cycles using a sample-barcoded 5' primer and a J-beta primer mix. TCRdb reanalysed the 5' RACE reads using MiXCR and keeps one entry per CDR3 protein. The top ten hold approximately 17% of the sample, which has over a million distinct CDR3 sequences, 45% seen once. Specimen: blood. The source is a woman in her fifties or sixties in good health.

V is TRBV11-1 and J is TRBJ2-1; possibly TRBD1 or TRBD2 for D (6 bases each). The CDR3 extends over 16 amino acids. V shed 1 base and J shed 6 bases, with 16 bases lying between them. The germline gives CDR1 SGHAT, CDR2 FQDESV (reference sequence). CDR3 residues: CASSLEGGGVFNEQFF. The CDR3, as DNA: TGTGCCAGCAGCTTAGAGGGGGGAGGCGTCTTCAATGAGCAGTTCTTC.

This clonotype showed up just a few times. This chain uses TRBV6-5 with TRBJ1-4; maybe TRBD1 (6 bases). The CDR3 is 15 residues long. Between the trimmed V and J ends, which lost 0 bases and 7 bases, there was a span of 12 bases. Germline V gene sequence: CDR1 MNHEY, CDR2 SVGAGI. CDR3 sequence (DNA): TGTGCCAGCAGTTACTCGTGGGGGCGGCGTGAAAAACTGTTTTTT. The encoded protein is CASSYSWGRREKLFF.

This chain links TRBV7-3 with TRBJ2-5; possible D gene TRBD2, 7 bases. The germline V gene encodes CDR1 SGHTA and CDR2 FQGTGA. Between the trimmed V and J ends, which lost 0 bases and 2 bases, there was a span of 16 bases. The CDR3 runs to 17 residues. CDR3 DNA sequence: TGTGCCAGCAGCTTAACGTCTGGGGGCGGGGGACAAGAGACCCAGTACTTC. Translation gives CASSLTSGGGGQETQYF.

This chain connects TRBV6-2 or TRBV6-3 to TRBJ2-7, with TRBD2 matching 8 bases. CDR1 is MNHEY, CDR2 SVGEGT, per germline. Trimming cost V 7 bases and J 5 bases; bases outside gene matches: 7. CDR3 length: 13 amino acids. The CDR3 region is CASKPAGANEQYF. The CDR3 DNA sequence: TGTGCCAGCAAGCCAGCGGGAGCGAACGAGCAGTACTTC.

The chain joins TRBV11-2 to TRBJ2-1; no definite D call. The CDR3 sequence is 14 residues long. V was clipped by 1 base and J by 6 bases, with 10 bases between them. Germline CDR1 is SGHAT and CDR2 is FQNNGV. Here the CDR3 reads CASSLVAPPNEQFF. In DNA, the CDR3 is TGTGCCAGCAGCTTAGTAGCCCCTCCCAATGAGCAGTTCTTC.